Presented here are 10 T cell receptor beta chains from one specimen sequenced in a study of blood T cell repertoires in COVID-19. The data were produced by immunoSEQ multiplex PCR, yet TCRdb's version contains in-frame clones alone and is incomplete. The repertoire has some 200,000 clones, 83% of them found once; the top ten carry around 1.3%. The sample consisted of peripheral blood. These receptors came from a woman in her thirties with COVID-19, enrolled during active disease.

The V and J genes are TRBV6-2 or TRBV6-3 and TRBJ1-1; 7 bases align to TRBD1. The CDR3 loop spans 17 amino acids. The germline V gene has CDR1 MNHEY and CDR2 SVGEGT. The J segment lost 1 base and the V segment lost 3 bases, leaving 11 bases of the junction unmatched. CDR3 amino acids: CASSYQQGGRTNTEAFF. The CDR3 DNA sequence: TGTGCCAGCAGTTATCAGCAAGGGGGCCGGACGAACACTGAAGCTTTCTTT.

The chain uses TRBV6-2 or TRBV6-3 and TRBJ1-2; 9 nucleotides align to TRBD1. The length of the CDR3 is 15 residues. J gave up 4 bases and V 2 bases, and 5 bases lay outside the gene matches. The germline CDR1 and CDR2 sequences are MNHEY and SVGEGT. The CDR3 loop reads CASSYRTGAGYGYTF. In DNA form, the CDR3 reads TGTGCCAGCAGTTACCGGACAGGGGCTGGCTATGGCTACACCTTC.

The chain uses TRBV7-3 and TRBJ2-5; 9 bases align to TRBD2. CDR1 and CDR2 (germline): SGHTA, FQGTGA. V lost 1 base and J lost 3; bases outside the gene matches: 9. This CDR3 is built from 17 residues. CDR3 residues: CASSLKLRLAGKETQYF. The DNA for the CDR3 is TGTGCCAGCAGCTTAAAACTACGGCTAGCGGGGAAAGAGACCCAGTACTTC.

This chain connects TRBV14 to TRBJ2-7, with TRBD2 identical over 9 bases. The V gene's germline CDR1 is SGHDN and CDR2 FVKESK. Losses at the gene ends were 0 bases for V and 0 bases for J; bases not matched to a gene: 12. The CDR3 consists of 19 residues. The CDR3 loop is CASSQDPSGIKGSSYEQYF. The CDR3 DNA sequence: TGTGCCAGCAGCCAAGATCCTAGCGGGATTAAGGGGAGCTCCTACGAGCAGTACTTC.

The chain couples TRBV6-5 to TRBJ2-7; the D gene is possibly TRBD1 (6 bases). CDR1 and CDR2 (germline): MNHEY, SVGAGI. With 8 bases removed from V and 3 bases from J, the gap between germline ends came to 14 bases. The length of the CDR3 is 13 residues. CDR3 sequence reads: CASSDRRSYEQYF. DNA for the CDR3: TGTGCCAGCTCAGACAGGAGGAGCTACGAGCAGTACTTC.

This clone has a handful of counts. This rearrangement joins TRBV10-3 to TRBJ2-3; 8 nucleotides agree with TRBD2. Unmatched junction bases numbered 9, after V lost 7 bases and J lost 9 bases. CDR3 size: 13 residues. Germline V lookup: CDR1 ENHRY, CDR2 SYGVKD. The CDR3 DNA reads TGTGCCATCAATCAACCGCGGGAGGTCACGCAGTATTTT. Protein sequence: CAINQPREVTQYF.

In DNA form, the CDR3 reads TGTGCCAGCAGCCTCCGGGGGGACGACCTCTCCTACAATGAGCAGTTCTTC. Its protein is CASSLRGDDLSYNEQFF. The rearrangement links TRBV7-3 to TRBJ2-1; 7 bases are a match to TRBD2. The V and J ends lost 5 bases and 0 bases, in that order; junction bases with no gene match: 10. Germline V CDR1 and CDR2: SGHTA, FQGTGA. The CDR3 is made up of 17 amino acids.

CDR3 sequence (DNA): TGTGCCAGCAGTACTCGGACAGGAAGCAATCAGCCCCAGCATTTT. Encoded protein: CASSTRTGSNQPQHF. The chain uses TRBV6-2 or TRBV6-3 and TRBJ1-5, with 7 bases that match TRBD1. This CDR3 spans 15 amino acids. Looked up from germline, CDR1 is MNHEY and CDR2 is SVGEGT. After removal of 5 bases from V and 1 base from J, the junction contained 5 bases not matched to a gene.

The chain is built from TRBV6-5 and TRBJ1-4, with TRBD1 as a possible D gene (5 bases). Trimming cost V 2 bases and J 8 bases, with 12 bases left between them. This CDR3 contains 14 residues. Germline CDR1 reads MNHEY; CDR2 reads SVGAGI. The CDR3: CASSYVGGVEKLFF. In nucleotides, the CDR3 is TGTGCCAGCAGTTACGTTGGGGGGGTAGAAAAACTGTTTTTT.

On this clone: The identical CDR3 is also encoded by other nucleotide sequences in the sample. The V call is TRBV5-1, the J call TRBJ2-2, with TRBD1 matching 7 bases. Per the germline V gene, CDR1 is SGHRS and CDR2 is YFSETQ. The V gene end was trimmed by 0 bases and the J gene end by 5 bases; junction bases not matched to a gene: 4. The CDR3 has 15 residues. The CDR3 DNA reads as TGCGCCAGCAGCTTGGGGGACAGAAGTACCGGGGAGCTGTTTTTT. Translated: CASSLGDRSTGELFF.